The rows below give T cell receptor beta chains drawn from one sample of a study of T cell responses to AZD1222 COVID-19 vaccine. Repertoires were generated with immunoSEQ multiplex PCR, while TCRdb's copy carries only in-frame clones and drops some. This table holds about 140,000 clones, around 92% found once. Material: peripheral blood, obtained 28 days after the second AZD1222 dose. Every receptor here comes from an adult who received the AZD1222 COVID-19 vaccine. Both conserved end residues are part of each CDR3. The D gene is left open where the match is weak. Only part of the rows carry a size: once, few, many, or a class if the clone is expanded.

length,D,size,J,V,CDR3,DNA
15,.,.,TRBJ2-7,TRBV13,CASKIRGESAYEQYF,TGTGCCAGCAAAATAAGGGGTGAGAGCGCCTACGAGCAGTACTTC
16,.,.,TRBJ1-3,TRBV18,CASSPSQGLSGNTIYF,TGTGCCAGCTCACCAAGTCAGGGCCTCTCTGGAAACACCATATATTTT
17,.,.,TRBJ1-1,TRBV28,CASSLARWGRVNTEAFF,TGTGCCAGCAGTCTCGCGAGGTGGGGGCGGGTGAACACTGAAGCTTTCTTT
14,.,once,TRBJ1-5,TRBV28,CASSLAGKYQPQHF,TGTGCCAGCAGTTTGGCAGGAAAGTATCAGCCCCAGCATTTT
15,.,.,TRBJ1-2,TRBV7-2,CASRVGQGLLYGYTF,TGTGCCAGCAGAGTTGGGCAGGGGCTTCTCTATGGCTACACCTTC
14,.,.,TRBJ2-7,TRBV5-1,CASSPGQSSYEQYF,TGCGCCAGCAGCCCCGGACAGAGCTCCTACGAGCAGTACTTC
15,.,.,TRBJ2-1,TRBV4-3,CASSQDSRMGNEQFF,TGCGCCAGCAGCCAAGATTCGCGGATGGGTAATGAGCAGTTCTTC
13,.,.,TRBJ1-5,TRBV19,CAISSGGAGPQHF,TGTGCCATTAGTAGTGGGGGTGCCGGGCCCCAGCATTTT
15,TRBD1,.,TRBJ1-1,TRBV6-5,CASTTRGRGNTEAFF,TGTGCCAGCACCACGAGGGGGCGAGGTAACACTGAAGCTTTCTTT
14,.,once,TRBJ2-7,TRBV27,CASSSPEATYEQYF,TGTGCCAGCAGTTCCCCCGAGGCAACCTACGAGCAGTACTTC
15,TRBD1,.,TRBJ2-1,TRBV6-4,CASSDKGARYNEQFF,TGTGCCAGCAGTGACAAGGGGGCACGATACAATGAGCAGTTCTTC
12,.,.,TRBJ2-3,TRBV29-1,CSVLDGTDTQYF,TGCAGCGTCCTTGACGGGACAGATACGCAGTATTTT
16,TRBD1,.,TRBJ2-7,TRBV6-2/TRBV6-3,CASSQLPGQGSYEQYF,TGTGCCAGCAGTCAACTCCCGGGACAGGGGTCCTACGAGCAGTACTTC
15,TRBD1,.,TRBJ1-5,TRBV5-8,CASSLGQGGMEPQHF,TGTGCCAGCAGCTTGGGACAGGGAGGAATGGAGCCCCAGCATTTT
16,.,.,TRBJ1-3,TRBV7-2,CASSLVGAYSGNTIYF,TGTGCCAGCAGCTTAGTCGGAGCTTACTCTGGAAACACCATATATTTT
14,.,.,TRBJ2-7,TRBV19,CASSARIGPYEQYF,TGTGCCAGTAGTGCCCGGATAGGCCCCTACGAGCAGTACTTC
14,.,few,TRBJ1-2,TRBV19,CASRRPDSSYGYTF,TGTGCCAGTAGACGACCCGACTCATCCTATGGCTACACCTTC